These T cell receptor beta chains were read from a single sample in a study of early T cells in non-severe SARS-CoV-2 infection. TCRdb fed the 5' RACE reads into MiXCR, producing one record per CDR3 protein. The profile covers roughly 100,000 distinct CDR3 sequences, with about an eighth appearing a single time and roughly 6.2% taken by the ten largest. What was sequenced was whole blood. These TCRs come from an adult who was a healthcare worker with PCR-confirmed SARS-CoV-2 infection or an uninfected control (not recorded which). The CDR3 runs from the conserved cysteine through the conserved F or W. The D gene is left open where the match is weak. Clone size appears in some rows only: once, few, many, or a class for an expanded clone.

V	J	size	D	DNA	CDR3
TRBV5-1	TRBJ1-5	NA	NA	TGCGCCAGCAGCTTGCGGTCACCATCGGAGCCCCAGCATTTT	CASSLRSPSEPQHF
TRBV6-5	TRBJ2-7	NA	NA	TGTGCCAGCAGCCAGATAAATGGAGGGGAGCAGTACTTC	CASSQINGGEQYF
TRBV18	TRBJ2-5	NA	NA	TGTGCCAGGTCACCGACACTATCCCAAGAGACCCAGTACTTC	CARSPTLSQETQYF
TRBV9	TRBJ2-5	many	TRBD2	TGTGCCAGCAGCGTCGGATTGACTAGCGAGACCCAGTACTTC	CASSVGLTSETQYF
TRBV10-1	TRBJ2-1	once	TRBD2	TGCGCCAGCAGTGTGTCCAGCGGGAGGTTCGACAATGAGCAGTTCTTC	CASSVSSGRFDNEQFF
TRBV12-3/TRBV12-4	TRBJ2-3	NA	NA	TGTGCCAGCAGTTTATCCCCCGGAAATACGCAGTATTTT	CASSLSPGNTQYF
TRBV4-1	TRBJ1-1	NA	NA	TGCGCCAGCAGCCAAGATCGGGCGGCCGGAACTGAAGCTTTCTTT	CASSQDRAAGTEAFF
TRBV29-1	TRBJ2-1	NA	TRBD2	TGCAGCGTTGCCCCAACTAGCGGGAGGGCAAATGAGCAGTTCTTC	CSVAPTSGRANEQFF
TRBV4-3	TRBJ2-7	NA	TRBD1	TGCGCCAGCAGCCTAGGGACAGGGGTAGGAGAGCAGTACTTC	CASSLGTGVGEQYF
TRBV28	TRBJ2-7	many	NA	TGTGCCAGCAGTTTGCTAGTTCGGGGCGAGCAGTACTTC	CASSLLVRGEQYF
TRBV10-3	TRBJ2-1	many	NA	TGTGCCATCAGTGACCCGGCGATTGGGCCTGAGCAGTTCTTC	CAISDPAIGPEQFF
TRBV24-1	TRBJ1-2	few	TRBD1	TGTGCCACCAGTGATTTGGACAGGGCCGGAGGCTACACCTTC	CATSDLDRAGGYTF
TRBV20-1	TRBJ2-3	medium-sized	NA	TGCAGTGCTTTCAAGACAGATACGCAGTATTTT	CSAFKTDTQYF
TRBV20-1	TRBJ1-6	NA	NA	TGCAGTGCTAGGGGAACGGGACACCTGCTAAATTCACCCCTCCACTTT	CSARGTGHLLNSPLHF
TRBV12-3/TRBV12-4	TRBJ2-1	many	NA	TGTGCCAGCAGTTTAGCCGCATACAATGAGCAGTTCTTC	CASSLAAYNEQFF
TRBV29-1	TRBJ1-1	many	TRBD1	TGCAGCGTTGAAGTAGGGGGAGGGGACAGACGAAAAGCTTTCTTT	CSVEVGGGDRRKAFF
TRBV20-1	TRBJ2-5	few	TRBD1	TGCAGTGCTTCTACACTCCCGGGACACGGCACAGGGGGCCAGTACTTC	CSASTLPGHGTGGQYF
TRBV20-1	TRBJ1-2	NA	NA	TGCAGTGCTGCCAGATCCCGGTTGGATGGCTACACCTTC	CSAARSRLDGYTF
TRBV3-2	TRBJ1-5	NA	NA	TGTGCCTGCCAGTATCAGCCCCAGCATTTT	CACQYQPQHF
TRBV9	TRBJ2-1	few	NA	TGTGCCAGCAGCGTAGACGATCTTGAGCAGTTCTTC	CASSVDDLEQFF
TRBV7-6	TRBJ2-5	many	NA	TGTGCCAGCAGCTTAGGGGTAGGGGCGGAGACCCAGTACTTC	CASSLGVGAETQYF
TRBV28	TRBJ2-3	NA	TRBD2	TGTGCCAGCAGTAGTCCGGGACTAGCGACATCCGAGTATTTT	CASSSPGLATSEYF
TRBV6-2/TRBV6-3	TRBJ2-7	many	NA	TGTGCCAGCAGTCCGACAGAAGCCCGGCTCCAGCAGTACTTC	CASSPTEARLQQYF
TRBV11-2	TRBJ2-1	NA	TRBD2	TGTGCCAGCAGCCGACTAGCGGGAGGGCCGGCTGAGCAGTTCTTC	CASSRLAGGPAEQFF
TRBV11-2	TRBJ2-1	NA	NA	TGTGCCAGCAGCTTACTAGCTGTTCGGCCCGAGCAGTTCTTC	CASSLLAVRPEQFF
TRBV29-1	TRBJ2-7	few	NA	TGCAGCGTTCAGGAGGGAGTAATCTACGAGCAGTACTTC	CSVQEGVIYEQYF
TRBV20-1	TRBJ2-7	NA	NA	TGCAGTGCTAGTTTGGGACCTTACTACGAGCAGTACTTC	CSASLGPYYEQYF
TRBV28	TRBJ2-5	few	TRBD2	TGTGCCAGCAGGGATGGGCTAGCGGAAGAGACCCAGTACTTC	CASRDGLAEETQYF
TRBV4-1	TRBJ2-2	NA	NA	TGCGCCAGCAGCCAAAGCGGGCTCACCACCGGGGAGCTGTTTTTT	CASSQSGLTTGELFF
TRBV20-1	TRBJ2-7	NA	TRBD2	TGCAGTGCCGATAGCGGGAGAGGGACCTACGAGCAGTACTTC	CSADSGRGTYEQYF
TRBV10-1	TRBJ2-2	few	TRBD2	TGCGCCAGCAGTGCCTTAGCGGGAGGGACCGGGGAGCTGTTTTTT	CASSALAGGTGELFF
TRBV10-3	TRBJ2-3	few	NA	TGTGCCACCCAAACCGGCTCCAGCACAGATACGCAGTATTTT	CATQTGSSTDTQYF
TRBV24-1	TRBJ2-1	many	TRBD2	TGTGCCACCAGTGATTTTCGGGCTAGCGGGAGGGCCGGTGAGCAGTTCTTC	CATSDFRASGRAGEQFF
TRBV7-6	TRBJ2-3	few	NA	TGTGCCAGCAGTTCCATGGGGGCCGGAGATACGCAGTATTTT	CASSSMGAGDTQYF
TRBV20-1	TRBJ2-7	NA	NA	TGCAGTGCTAGTTCCGTGGGAGAGCAGTACTTC	CSASSVGEQYF
TRBV28	TRBJ1-5	NA	NA	TGTGCCAGCAGTTTTTGGACAGAGACCCGTCAGCCCCAGCATTTT	CASSFWTETRQPQHF
TRBV28	TRBJ2-6	many	TRBD1	TGTGCCAGCAGAGGTCAGGGGGCTGGGGCCAACGTCCTGACTTTC	CASRGQGAGANVLTF
TRBV28	TRBJ1-4	many	NA	TGTGCCAGCAGTTTGGTGGGGACACGGCATGAAAAACTGTTTTTT	CASSLVGTRHEKLFF
TRBV7-9	TRBJ2-1	many	TRBD2	TGTGCCAGCACCTCACAGCGGGAGGGCCAACGGAAGTTCTTC	CASTSQREGQRKFF
TRBV12-3/TRBV12-4	TRBJ2-1	many	NA	TGTGCCAGCAGTTTAGTGTCGGTGGGTCGCGTTCCCAATGAGCAGTTCTTC	CASSLVSVGRVPNEQFF
TRBV28	TRBJ2-7	few	NA	TGTGCCAGCAGCCCCCCCGGACAGATCTACGAGCAGTACTTC	CASSPPGQIYEQYF
TRBV6-2/TRBV6-3	TRBJ2-7	many	TRBD2	TGTGCCAGCAGTTACGAGGGGACTACCCCGGACGAGCAGTACTTC	CASSYEGTTPDEQYF
TRBV6-5	TRBJ2-5	few	NA	TGTGCCAGCAGTTGGGGGCAGGGGAGGCTCGAGACCCAGTACTTC	CASSWGQGRLETQYF
TRBV5-6	TRBJ2-1	few	NA	TGTGCCGCAGGTGACCACTCCTACAATGAGCAGTTCTTC	CAAGDHSYNEQFF
TRBV12-3/TRBV12-4	TRBJ1-4	many	TRBD1	TGTGCCAGCAGTTTAGGACAGGGCCTTAATGAAAAACTGTTTTTT	CASSLGQGLNEKLFF
TRBV28	TRBJ2-7	NA	TRBD1	TGTGCCAGCAGTACAGGGGACTACGAGCAGTACTTC	CASSTGDYEQYF